These T cell receptor beta chains were read from a single sample in a study of CD8 T cells in Susac syndrome. Each CDR3 protein gets one entry after TCRdb re-called the immunoSEQ multiplex PCR reads with MiXCR. The sample contains about 150,000 distinct CDR3 sequences, 90% to 95% of which appear only once. Sequencing was performed on CD4+ T cells from PBMCs. These TCRs come from a human donor with Susac syndrome. Both conserved end residues are part of each CDR3. Each record gives: V gene, J gene, D gene, CDR3 DNA, CDR3 protein. The D gene is left open where the match is weak.

>TRBV11-1|TRBJ1-1|.
TGTGCCAGCAGCATTGGGCGTAGTGGCACTGAAGCTTTCTTT
CASSIGRSGTEAFF
>TRBV20-1|TRBJ2-5|.
TGCAGTGCTAGAGAAATCCGGACGGAGACCCAGTACTTC
CSAREIRTETQYF
>TRBV28|TRBJ1-6|.
TGTGCCAGCAGTTTATCGTGGGCGTCGAGTTCACCCCTCCACTTT
CASSLSWASSSPLHF
>TRBV27|TRBJ1-1|TRBD1
TGTGCCAGCAGTTGGGGGACAGGTGAAGCTTTCTTT
CASSWGTGEAFF
>TRBV3-1|TRBJ1-2|.
TGTGCCAGCAGCCAAGATTTGACGGCCCAGGTTAACTATGGCTACACCTTC
CASSQDLTAQVNYGYTF
>TRBV27|TRBJ2-1|TRBD1
TGTGCCAGTAGCTTCGAGACAGGGCACAATGAGCAGTTCTTC
CASSFETGHNEQFF
>TRBV6-2/TRBV6-3|TRBJ2-5|.
TGTGCCAGCCAAGTCTCTCAGAGGGGGAAAGAGACCCAGTACTTC
CASQVSQRGKETQYF
>TRBV6-2/TRBV6-3|TRBJ1-2|.
TGTGCCAGCAGGGGAGGCCGTGGGAATGGCTACACCTTC
CASRGGRGNGYTF
>TRBV29-1|TRBJ2-5|.
TGCAGCGTTGAAGCGTCCCCCCGGGGGACCCAGTACTTC
CSVEASPRGTQYF
>TRBV29-1|TRBJ2-1|.
TGCAGCGTTGAAGACGGAAGGATTGAGCAGTTCTTC
CSVEDGRIEQFF
>TRBV12-5|TRBJ2-6|.
TGTGCTAGTGGTTGGGGTTCGGGGTCCGGGGCCAACGTCCTGACTTTC
CASGWGSGSGANVLTF